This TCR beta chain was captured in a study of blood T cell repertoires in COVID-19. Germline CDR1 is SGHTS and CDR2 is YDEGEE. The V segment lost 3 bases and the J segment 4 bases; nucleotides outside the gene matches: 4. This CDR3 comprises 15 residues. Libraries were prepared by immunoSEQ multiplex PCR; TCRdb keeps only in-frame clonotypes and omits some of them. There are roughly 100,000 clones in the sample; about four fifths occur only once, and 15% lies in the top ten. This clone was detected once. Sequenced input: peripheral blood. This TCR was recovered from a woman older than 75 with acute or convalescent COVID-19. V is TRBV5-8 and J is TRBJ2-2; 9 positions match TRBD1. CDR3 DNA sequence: TGTGCCAGCAGCTCCTGGACAGGGGCCACCGGGGAGCTGTTTTTT. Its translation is CASSSWTGATGELFF.